This T cell receptor beta chain was observed in a study of cytotoxic CD8 clonotypes in ibrutinib-treated CLL. Across the whole study: Patients attained 25 or so partial and 2 complete responses; at median around 63 months, about 15 remained remitted while around twelve progressed.

Using immunoSEQ multiplex PCR, the repertoire was profiled, and TCRdb retains in-frame clones only, with some absent. The repertoire holds fewer than 150,000 clones, with around four fifths as singletons. Study observations and caveats: Sampling time points were not equivalent between sustained-remission and progressing patients.

Comments on this clone: Its antigen is undetermined.

V shed 6 bases and J 5 bases; nucleotides not matched to a gene: 10. This CDR3 has 14 amino acids. Germline V gene data show CDR1 as MNHEY and CDR2 as SMNVEV (reference sequence). V gene TRBV27 combines with J gene TRBJ2-7, with 7 positions matching TRBD2. This receptor was identified in a human donor with chronic lymphocytic leukemia. This specimen was PBMCs, taken after 24 months of ibrutinib treatment. The CDR3 DNA sequence: TGTGCCAGCAGCGGGCCAGGACTAGACAACGAGCAGTACTTC. It translates to CASSGPGLDNEQYF.